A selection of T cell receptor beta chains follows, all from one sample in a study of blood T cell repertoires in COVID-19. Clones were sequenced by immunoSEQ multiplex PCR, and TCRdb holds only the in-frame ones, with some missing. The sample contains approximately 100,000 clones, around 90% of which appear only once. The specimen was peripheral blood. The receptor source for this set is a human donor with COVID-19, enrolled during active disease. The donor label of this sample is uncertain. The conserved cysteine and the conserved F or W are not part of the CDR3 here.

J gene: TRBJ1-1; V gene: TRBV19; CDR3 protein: ASRKGVGRMNTEAF
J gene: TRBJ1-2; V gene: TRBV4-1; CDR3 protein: ASSQEGQINYGYT
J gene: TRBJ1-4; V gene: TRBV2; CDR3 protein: ATRTGEEKLF
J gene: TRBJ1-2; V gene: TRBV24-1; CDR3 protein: ATQGGGTAYGYT
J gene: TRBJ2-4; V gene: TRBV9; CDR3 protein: ASSPSGGENIQY
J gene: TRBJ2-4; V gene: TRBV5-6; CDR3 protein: ASSRTQEAKNIQY
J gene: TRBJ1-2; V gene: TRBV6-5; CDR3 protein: ASSRDTREYGYT
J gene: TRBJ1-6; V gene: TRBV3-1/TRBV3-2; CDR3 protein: ASSPPGNSPLH
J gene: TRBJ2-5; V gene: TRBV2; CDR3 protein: ASSEEQFGTQY
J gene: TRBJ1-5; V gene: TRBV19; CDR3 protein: ASQDRGHQPQH
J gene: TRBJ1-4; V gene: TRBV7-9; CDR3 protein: ASSPPTPDSANEKLF
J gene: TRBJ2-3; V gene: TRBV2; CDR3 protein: ATSPSRGGTDTQY
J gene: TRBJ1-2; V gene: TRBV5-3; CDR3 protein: ARSALPAGEQGGYT
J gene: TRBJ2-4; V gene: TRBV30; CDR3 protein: AWSGPWATSGNKNIQY
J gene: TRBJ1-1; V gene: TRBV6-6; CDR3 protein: ASSYSSGGLTEAF
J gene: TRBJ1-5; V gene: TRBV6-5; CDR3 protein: ASESGAESQPQH
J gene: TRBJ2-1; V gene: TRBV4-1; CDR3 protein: ASSQRGRAGKQF
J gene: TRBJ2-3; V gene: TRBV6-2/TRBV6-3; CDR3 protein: ASSLGEGRGDTQY
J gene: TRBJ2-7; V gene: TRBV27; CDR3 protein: ASRLPRVEQY
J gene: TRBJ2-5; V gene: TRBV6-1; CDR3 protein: ASSVTFLADLRGGTQY
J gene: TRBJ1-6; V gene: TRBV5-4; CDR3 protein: ASSRRDIPEPLH
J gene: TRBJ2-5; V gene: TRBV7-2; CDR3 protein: ASSQGLAGGETQY
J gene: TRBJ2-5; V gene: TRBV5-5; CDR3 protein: ASSLQNLQETQY
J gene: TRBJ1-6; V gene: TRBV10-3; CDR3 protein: ATTNMYNSPLH
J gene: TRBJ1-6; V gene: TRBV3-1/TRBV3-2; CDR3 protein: ASSQWDRNSPLH
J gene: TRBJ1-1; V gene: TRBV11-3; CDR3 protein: ASSRQGTDTEAF
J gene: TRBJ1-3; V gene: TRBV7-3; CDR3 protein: ASRPTQGVVGNTIY
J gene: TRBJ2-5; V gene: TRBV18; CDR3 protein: ASSPPTGGYQETQY
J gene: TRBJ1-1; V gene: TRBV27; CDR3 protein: ASRSGQFRQAF
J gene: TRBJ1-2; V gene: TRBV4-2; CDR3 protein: ASSQPGGNYGYT
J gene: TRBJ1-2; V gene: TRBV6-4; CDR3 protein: ASSADRGSEGYT
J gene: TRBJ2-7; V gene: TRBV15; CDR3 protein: ATSTDRGIYEQY
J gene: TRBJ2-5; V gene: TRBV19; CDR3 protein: ASSIKGLANEETQY
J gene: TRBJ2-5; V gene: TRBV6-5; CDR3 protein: ASSYQGWAETQY
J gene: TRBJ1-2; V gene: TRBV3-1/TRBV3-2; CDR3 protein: ASSQGQVYGYT
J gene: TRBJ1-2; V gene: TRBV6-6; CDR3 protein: ASSYPVQGDYGYT
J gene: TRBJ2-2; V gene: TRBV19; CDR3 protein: ASRSEGNTGELF
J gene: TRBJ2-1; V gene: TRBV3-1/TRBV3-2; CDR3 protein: ASSQERAGGLVYNEQF
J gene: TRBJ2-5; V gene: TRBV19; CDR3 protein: ASSLTRARGTQY
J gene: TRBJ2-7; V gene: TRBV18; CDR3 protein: ASSLDRESYEQY
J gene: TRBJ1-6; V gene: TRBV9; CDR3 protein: ASSAGTGFSPLH
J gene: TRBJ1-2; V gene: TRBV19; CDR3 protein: ASSIFGGDGYT
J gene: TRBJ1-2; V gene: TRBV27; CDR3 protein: ASSSYRAGDGYT
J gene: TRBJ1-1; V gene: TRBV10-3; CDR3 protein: AIKRTTRQNTEAF
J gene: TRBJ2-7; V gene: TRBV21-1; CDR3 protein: ASSSRGGTSSLKTYEQY
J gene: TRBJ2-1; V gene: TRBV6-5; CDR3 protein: ASSLTSDYSYNEQF
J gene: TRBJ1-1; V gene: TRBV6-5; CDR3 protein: ASSITAEAF
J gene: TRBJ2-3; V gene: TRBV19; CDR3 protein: ASSIPFAGGNTDTQY
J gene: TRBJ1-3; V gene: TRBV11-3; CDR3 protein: ATADRGYTGNTIY
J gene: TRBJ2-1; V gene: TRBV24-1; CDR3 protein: ATSDWGQGNNNEQF
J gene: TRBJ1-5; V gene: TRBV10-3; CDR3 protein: AISGQPNQPQH